Listed below are T cell receptor beta chains from one sample, sequenced in a study of blood T cell repertoires in COVID-19. Assay: immunoSEQ multiplex PCR; the TCRdb copy retains only in-frame clones and omits some. The sample comprises roughly 130,000 clones, around 82% of which are singletons, and 5.5% rests with the top ten. The specimen sequenced was PBMCs or T cells enriched from blood (not recorded which). These receptor sequences come from a man between 40 and 49 years old with acute COVID-19. CDR3s include the opening cysteine and the closing phenylalanine or tryptophan. A D gene is named only where the DNA matches it firmly. Only some rows state a clone size, as once, few, many or a class for expanded clones.

j_call clone_size v_call d_call cdr3_aa cdr3_nt
TRBJ1-1 NA TRBV12-3/TRBV12-4 NA CASSRTGTTEAFF TGTGCCAGCAGCCGAACAGGGACCACTGAAGCTTTCTTT
TRBJ1-6 NA TRBV28 TRBD1 CASSRPQTGHSPLHF TGTGCCAGCAGTCGCCCCCAGACAGGGCATTCACCCCTCCACTTT
TRBJ1-2 NA TRBV4-1 NA CASSQERGHDRGYTF TGCGCCAGCAGCCAAGAGAGGGGCCACGACAGGGGCTACACCTTC
TRBJ1-2 NA TRBV7-8 TRBD1 CASSLSSGTGANYGYTF TGTGCCAGCAGCTTAAGTTCAGGGACAGGAGCCAACTATGGCTACACCTTC
TRBJ1-1 few TRBV9 NA CASSPRGAGDTEAFF TGTGCCAGCAGCCCCCGGGGGGCCGGAGACACTGAAGCTTTCTTT
TRBJ1-3 few TRBV10-1 NA CASSVGGTGNTIYF TGCGCCAGCAGTGTTGGAGGGACTGGAAACACCATATATTTT
TRBJ2-1 NA TRBV10-3 TRBD2 CAISDSGRDVNEQFF TGTGCCATCAGTGATAGCGGGAGGGATGTCAATGAGCAGTTCTTC
TRBJ2-3 NA TRBV10-3 TRBD1 CAIRGTGASTDTQYF TGTGCCATCAGGGGGACAGGTGCTAGCACAGATACGCAGTATTTT
TRBJ1-4 NA TRBV11-2 NA CASSLARAGEKLFF TGTGCCAGCAGCCTCGCACGGGCGGGGGAAAAACTGTTTTTT
TRBJ2-7 NA TRBV7-9 TRBD2 CASSLVSGLAYEQYF TGTGCCAGCAGCTTAGTTAGCGGGCTAGCCTACGAGCAGTACTTC
TRBJ1-5 NA TRBV30 TRBD1 CAWSAQGTGQPQHF TGTGCCTGGAGTGCTCAGGGGACAGGGCAGCCCCAGCATTTT
TRBJ2-2 NA TRBV12-3/TRBV12-4 NA CASNISGTGELFF TGTGCCAGCAATATTAGCGGTACCGGGGAGCTGTTTTTT
TRBJ1-5 NA TRBV27 TRBD1 CASSLRGPLDEPQHF TGTGCCAGCAGTTTAAGGGGGCCCCTTGATGAGCCCCAGCATTTT
TRBJ2-7 NA TRBV7-6 TRBD2 CASSFGGLAGVPEQYF TGTGCCAGCAGCTTTGGAGGACTAGCGGGAGTCCCCGAGCAGTACTTC
TRBJ1-5 NA TRBV29-1 TRBD1 CSVTGGSRQPQHF TGCAGCGTGACAGGGGGAAGTCGACAGCCCCAGCATTTT
TRBJ1-1 NA TRBV19 NA CASRLQRDTEAFF TGTGCCAGTAGACTCCAGAGGGACACTGAAGCTTTCTTT
TRBJ1-1 NA TRBV4-3 NA CASSQANRAHLEAFF TGCGCCAGCAGCCAAGCTAACAGGGCCCACCTGGAGGCTTTCTTT
TRBJ2-3 NA TRBV28 TRBD1 CASSLMDRVTDTQYF TGTGCCAGCAGTTTAATGGACAGGGTGACAGATACGCAGTATTTT
TRBJ2-1 once TRBV6-5 NA CASSPRGVEQFF TGTGCCAGCAGTCCCAGGGGGGTTGAGCAGTTCTTC
TRBJ1-3 NA TRBV30 NA CAWITGGNTIYF TGTGCCTGGATCACAGGGGGAAACACCATATATTTT
TRBJ2-5 NA TRBV11-2 TRBD1 CASSPPPTGGMETQYF TGTGCCAGCAGCCCACCCCCGACAGGGGGCATGGAGACCCAGTACTTC
TRBJ2-7 NA TRBV11-2 TRBD2 CASSQITSGSYEQYF TGTGCCAGCAGCCAAATCACTAGCGGGTCCTACGAGCAGTACTTC
TRBJ2-1 NA TRBV9 NA CASSVTGMMNNEQFF TGTGCCAGCAGCGTAACAGGGATGATGAACAATGAGCAGTTCTTC
TRBJ1-1 few TRBV29-1 TRBD1 CSVLPAAQGADNTEAFF TGCAGCGTCCTGCCGGCCGCACAGGGGGCAGACAACACTGAAGCTTTCTTT
TRBJ2-7 NA TRBV25-1 TRBD2 CASLSGGSYEQYF TGTGCCAGCCTCAGCGGGGGTAGCTACGAGCAGTACTTC
TRBJ2-3 NA TRBV19 NA CASNRGSASDTQYF TGTGCCAGCAACCGGGGAAGCGCGTCAGATACGCAGTATTTT
TRBJ2-7 NA TRBV18 TRBD1 CASSPPGQSSYEQYF TGTGCCAGCTCACCCCCGGGACAGAGCTCCTACGAGCAGTACTTC
TRBJ2-1 NA TRBV4-3 NA CASSQDVRGLQFF TGCGCCAGCAGCCAAGATGTTAGGGGTCTGCAGTTCTTC
TRBJ2-3 NA TRBV5-1 TRBD2 CASSLGASGDTQYF TGCGCCAGCAGCTTGGGGGCTAGCGGAGATACGCAGTATTTT
TRBJ1-5 NA TRBV7-2 NA CASSLGVGARNQPQHF TGTGCCAGCAGCTTAGGGGTGGGGGCGCGAAATCAGCCCCAGCATTTT
TRBJ2-7 NA TRBV30 NA CAWSGTRQAVYEQYF TGTGCCTGGAGTGGCACCAGACAGGCAGTCTACGAGCAGTACTTC
TRBJ2-7 NA TRBV6-5 NA CASLPGDSLDGEQYF TGTGCCAGTTTGCCGGGGGACAGTTTAGATGGCGAGCAGTACTTC
TRBJ2-7 NA TRBV7-2 NA CASSSQGSLGEQYF TGTGCCAGCAGCTCCCAGGGAAGTCTGGGCGAGCAGTACTTC
TRBJ1-5 NA TRBV24-1 NA CATSEARVAQPQHF TGTGCCACCAGTGAGGCCCGGGTGGCGCAGCCCCAGCATTTT
TRBJ2-5 NA TRBV6-5 NA CASSYGAGIETQYF TGTGCCAGCAGTTACGGGGCGGGAATCGAGACCCAGTACTTC
TRBJ2-3 once TRBV11-2 NA CASSPSVITDTQYF TGTGCCAGCAGCCCGTCAGTGATCACAGATACGCAGTATTTT
TRBJ2-3 once TRBV7-9 NA CASSLTSAYADTQYF TGTGCCAGCAGCTTGACTAGTGCTTACGCAGATACGCAGTATTTT
TRBJ1-1 NA TRBV15 TRBD1 CATTRGGLSKGLHTEAFF TGTGCCACCACCCGAGGGGGCCTAAGCAAGGGGCTGCACACTGAAGCTTTCTTT
TRBJ2-1 NA TRBV10-3 NA CAIWRATYNEQFF TGTGCCATATGGCGGGCGACCTACAATGAGCAGTTCTTC
TRBJ2-1 NA TRBV5-1 TRBD1 CASSPEPPGQINEQFF TGCGCCAGCAGCCCCGAACCGCCGGGACAGATCAATGAGCAGTTCTTC
TRBJ2-2 NA TRBV5-1 TRBD2 CASSLDALAGGNTGELFF TGCGCCAGCAGCTTGGATGCTCTAGCGGGGGGCAACACCGGGGAGCTGTTTTTT
TRBJ2-7 NA TRBV7-9 TRBD1 CANRTGPNSYEQYF TGTGCCAATAGGACAGGGCCTAATTCCTACGAGCAGTACTTC
TRBJ1-2 NA TRBV7-2 TRBD1 CASSSGATGTYGYTF TGTGCCAGCAGCTCCGGAGCGACAGGGACCTATGGCTACACCTTC
TRBJ2-3 NA TRBV7-8 NA CASSFEDRSTDTQYF TGTGCCAGCAGCTTTGAGGACAGATCCACAGATACGCAGTATTTT
TRBJ1-5 NA TRBV19 NA CASTSLDRIPQHF TGTGCCAGTACCTCGCTCGACAGGATCCCCCAGCATTTT
TRBJ1-5 NA TRBV9 TRBD1 CASSVGGGLNQPQHF TGTGCCAGCAGCGTAGGAGGGGGCCTGAATCAGCCCCAGCATTTT
TRBJ2-6 NA TRBV19 NA CASRPLASGANVLTF TGTGCCAGTAGGCCTCTAGCATCTGGGGCCAACGTCCTGACTTTC